The following is a T cell receptor (beta chain) sequence with its context. Its cognate antigen has yet to be identified. Per-base quality was not reported, and no clone a single base away is much larger than it. TCRbeta CDR3 regions were amplified from genomic DNA by means of the immunoSEQ Assay, a bias-controlled multiplex PCR. The authors' pipeline ran thus. Nucleated cell counts per sample were estimated from amplification of reference gene primers within the assay. To quantify the absolute abundance of each unique TCRbeta CDR3 rearrangement, sequence reads were collapsed and filtered. Productive Simpson clonality was computed per sample as the square root of Simpson's diversity index over productive rearrangements. TCRdb provides this immuneACCESS table in a form limited to in-frame rearrangements. Some clones are lacking; in checked studies, under half of them reflect an unresolved V gene, and why the rest are absent is not known. That table furnishes V, J and clone size, whereas the DNA furnished D and trimming. The sample table shows roughly 90,000 clones, and approximately 80% are seen once. Clones ranked in the top ten supply 30% to 35% of the sample.

Collaborating institutions collected whole blood in K2EDTA tubes following their own protocols. For TCRbeta analysis, collaborators shipped samples as frozen whole blood, isolated PBMCs, or DNA extracted from either of those sample types. This entry is derived from a study of blood T cell repertoires in COVID-19 (dated by TCRdb to 2020 to 2021). Turning to the overall study: Collaborator samples came from the United States, Italy and Spain and covered acute and convalescent phases of COVID-19. A de-identified subject ID, COVID-19 status, age in years and sex were almost always included in the sample metadata. The repertoires were made available in a free public database intended to serve as a resource for research on the immune response to SARS-CoV-2. The prospective study material was composed of cDNA or gDNA derived from T cells, B-cell-depleted T cells, or PBMCs. Where HLA class I and class II types were available, the types were taken from metadata supplied by the sample provider, not from assay-based typing. The dataset comprised deeply sampled blood TCRbeta repertoires from subjects exposed to, actively infected with, or recovered from COVID-19. The samples were drawn from the first 160 participants of the ongoing ImmuneRACE study and from some 1,300 subjects provided by 6 global collaborators.

V ends up 4 bases short and J 5 bases short, with an unmatched junction base count of 10. The cysteine opens and the phenylalanine closes a CDR3 of 14 amino acids. The DNA shown is the 42-base CDR3, in frame from base 1. Sequences SQVTM (CDR1) and ANQGSEA (CDR2) are obtained from the germline V gene. Points the paper makes about the study in general: How much clinical and demographic metadata was included differed by source and by participant, and the metadata was provided uncurated.

This sequence originates from a woman of 80 years or more with active or convalescent COVID-19. Sequenced: peripheral blood. The chain is assembled from TRBV29-1 and TRBJ2-5; 7 bases in the middle match TRBD1. The CDR3 in this case is CSVAAGGYRETQYF. In nucleotides, the sequence is TGCAGCGTTGCGGCAGGGGGTTATCGGGAGACCCAGTACTTC.